This T cell receptor beta chain was documented in a study of T cell repertoires in cytomegalovirus infection. This clonotype has a count of ten or more. Antigen: not known. TCRdb fed the reads into MiXCR, producing one record per CDR3 protein. Found here are 150,000 to 200,000 distinct CDR3 sequences, under 25% of them singletons; the top ten hold roughly 2.9%. Overall study results and limits: HLA-C-restricted CMV clonotypes gave the most frequent clonotype in two of eight donors.

Trimming stripped 6 bases from V and 0 bases from J, with 10 bases between. There are 14 residues in the CDR3. CDR1 SGHTA and CDR2 FQGNSA come from the germline V gene. This chain joins TRBV7-2 and TRBJ2-3; D remains unclear. Sequencing was carried out using PBMCs. This clonotype originated in a human donor in good health (CMV status not recorded). Some clones in this sample may be carry-over from other donors' samples. As DNA, the CDR3 is TGTGCCAGCAGGGATGTGTGGAGCACAGATACGCAGTATTTT. Encoded protein: CASRDVWSTDTQYF.